This T cell receptor beta chain was retrieved from a study of blood T cell repertoires in COVID-19. Study at large: Spain, Italy and the United States supplied samples that represented acute and convalescent COVID-19. T cells, B-cell-depleted T cells, or PBMCs supplied cDNA or gDNA.

Germline lookup yields CDR1 SGHNT and CDR2 YYREEE (reference sequence). V gave up 4 bases and J gave up 1 base, with 8 bases separating them. This CDR3 has 13 amino acids. In the authors' workflow: Reference gene primer amplification yielded estimated nucleated cell counts. The repertoire was sequenced with immunoSEQ multiplex PCR; TCRdb's copy has only in-frame clones and lacks some. V, J and clone size are taken as reported in that table, and D and trimming were inferred from the DNA itself. The table includes some 250,000 clones, around 85% detected once. The chain combines TRBV5-4 with TRBJ2-5, with D possibly being TRBD1 (5 bases). The source material was peripheral blood. This clonotype was sampled from a woman older than 75 with acute or convalescent COVID-19. CDR3 residues: CASSPQGQETQYF. The CDR3 DNA follows: TGTGCCAGCAGCCCGCAGGGCCAAGAGACCCAGTACTTC. The full variable domain, its missing parts supplied by reference TRBV5-4 and TRBJ2-5, is ETGVTQSPTHLIKTRGQQVTLRCSSQSGHNTVSWYQQALGQGPQFIFQYYREEENGRGNFPPRFSGLQFPNYSSELNVNALELDDSALYLCASSPQGQETQYFGPGTRLLVL.